One T cell receptor beta chain is described in this entry. Its antigen is not identified. The data derive from a study of quantifying T cell responses using KT2 cells. Across the whole study: cDNA was made from DNase-treated RNA using alpha and beta constant primers.

The cDNA 3' end received a ligated oligonucleotide with a UMI. An equimolar mix of RC1.1 and RC1.2 primed the beta chain across TRBC1 and TRBC2. Separate processing of TCR alpha and beta chains began at the second PCR. In TCRdb, the UMI-ligation and nested PCR reads were re-called with MiXCR into one record per CDR3 protein. The sample has around 56,000 distinct CDR3 sequences; roughly an eighth are singletons. General study findings and limits: Very high KT2 spike-in numbers caused saturation in KT2 sequence detection.

The sample is PBMC spiked with counted cells of clone KT2. Different KT2-to-PBMC ratios were created with a constant PBMC count. The CDR3 has 15 residues. Trimming pared 5 bases from V and 6 bases from J, leaving 20 bases between. Germline V CDR1 and CDR2: SGHTA, FQGNSA. This sequence joins TRBV7-2 and TRBJ2-7; the D gene is possibly TRBD1 (5 bases). The sequencing sample was made of PBMCs spiked with cells of the T cell clone KT2. The source is a human donor. DNA of the CDR3: TGTGCCAGCAGCCCAGGTTTGGCCGCTCAGGGCGAGCAGTACTTC. Its translation: CASSPGLAAQGEQYF.